Included here is one T cell receptor beta chain sequence, with context. These data come from a study of technical replicates of blood from a handful of donors. Sequencing was performed with immunoSEQ multiplex PCR; in TCRdb, only in-frame clones are kept and a portion is missing. The data hold nearly 95,000 clones, with about 96% observed a single time. Sample: T cells isolated from PBMCs. The receptor's source is a human donor in good health.

CDR3 nucleotide sequence: TGTGCCAGTAGTGTACTAGCGGAGGGCCGCATCTACGAGCAGTACTTC. It translates to CASSVLAEGRIYEQYF. The chain is built from TRBV19 and TRBJ2-7; TRBD2 matches 8 bases. The CDR3 contains 16 residues. Per germline, CDR1 LNHDA and CDR2 SQIVND (reference sequence). V gave up 5 bases and J gave up 3 bases; unmatched junction bases: 12.